This T cell receptor (beta chain) was sequenced during a study of B cell selection in AIRE deficiency. Assay used: immunoSEQ multiplex PCR; TCRdb lists only in-frame clones, some missing. The sample includes roughly 4,900 clones, approximately 89% of them seen just once. Sorted regulatory T cells were CD4-positive, CD25-high and CD127-low or negative. The CDR3 sequence is 11 residues long. In the case of this clone: Its cognate antigen is unknown.

The study's findings and limits: Shorter CDR3s marked shared Treg sequences, biased toward few non-templated insertions. In TCRBV usage, CDR3 length and diversity, patient Tconv and Treg cells matched healthy donors.

This clonotype originated in a human donor with AIRE deficiency. The specimen was Tregs sorted from PBMCs. V and J are TRBV21-1 and TRBJ2-7. TRBV21-1 is deemed a pseudogene. CDR3 sequence: CAITRRYEQYF. The CDR3 bases are TGTGCCATCACACGACGTTACGAGCAGTACTTC.